This T cell receptor (beta chain) originates from a study of blood T cell repertoires in COVID-19. Study in general: COVID-19 samples collected from the United States, Italy and Spain covered acute and convalescent phases. Sources were T cells, B-cell-depleted T cells, or PBMCs; the material itself was cDNA or gDNA.

The germline V gene has CDR1 SGHTA and CDR2 FQGNSA. V trimming: 0 bases; J trimming: 5 bases; junction bases outside the gene matches: 5. CDR3 length: 15 residues. Recruitment covered under 25 US areas and drew participants whose ages spanned about 18 to 100 years. Per the original data handling: The assay estimated nucleated cells by amplifying reference gene primers. Clones were sequenced by immunoSEQ multiplex PCR, and TCRdb holds only the in-frame ones, with some missing. V, J and clone size were drawn from that table, and D and trimming were deduced from the DNA. The table has 200,000 to 300,000 clones, approximately 88% seen once.

The rearrangement links TRBV7-2 to TRBJ2-7; 9 nucleotides line up with TRBD1. This clonotype originated in a middle-aged woman with acute COVID-19. Sequencing input: PBMCs or T cells enriched from blood (not recorded which). CDR3 nucleotides: TGTGCCAGCAGCTTAGCAGGGACAGGGACCCACGAGCAGTACTTC. It translates to CASSLAGTGTHEQYF.